These 28 T cell receptor beta chains came from one sample sequenced in a study of T-cell reconstitution after alpha-beta-depleted transplantation in children. Unique molecular identifiers tagged the TCRbeta library. One entry per CDR3 protein results from TCRdb running MiXCR on the PCR reads. The sample has some 640,000 distinct CDR3 sequences, over 15% seen once. Source: PBMCs from the stem cell graft donor, taken from the stem cell graft. Receptor source: a human donor who donated a stem cell graft to a child with acute myeloid leukemia.

Ten or more counts support this clonotype. The V gene is TRBV20-1, the J gene TRBJ2-7; unclear D gene. V was shortened by 3 bases and J by 0 bases, with 15 bases between the two germline ends. The CDR3 is 15 residues long. Germline V gene lookup returns CDR1 DFQATT and CDR2 SNEGSKA (reference sequence). The CDR3 sequence: CSARVWRTLSYEQYF. The DNA for the CDR3 is TGCAGTGCTAGGGTATGGCGGACCCTCTCCTACGAGCAGTACTTC.

This clonotype turned up a few times. V usage is TRBV7-2 and J usage is TRBJ1-5; a possible D gene is TRBD1 (5 bases). The ends were cut back, 4 bases at V and 5 bases at J, with 18 bases in the middle. Germline V gene sequence: CDR1 SGHTA, CDR2 FQGNSA. The CDR3 extends over 16 amino acids. CDR3 in DNA: TGTGCCAGCAGCTCCCAGAGTGAGCCAGGGCATCAGCCCCAGCATTTT. Translating gives CASSSQSEPGHQPQHF.

Ten or more counts support this clonotype. The chain recombines TRBV20-1 with TRBJ1-5, with D unclear. V was trimmed by 5 bases and J by 0 bases, leaving 11 bases between them. The CDR3 loop spans 14 amino acids. Germline V gene sequence: CDR1 DFQATT, CDR2 SNEGSKA (reference sequence). The DNA for the CDR3 is TGCAGTGCTTCGGACTTCTATAGCAATCAGCCCCAGCATTTT. Its protein is CSASDFYSNQPQHF.

This clonotype came up a few times. The chain is built from TRBV20-1 and TRBJ2-1; 13 nucleotides agree with TRBD2. The junction had 12 bases not matched to a gene; V was cut back by 6 bases and J by 7 bases. CDR1 is DFQATT, CDR2 SNEGSKA, per germline (reference sequence). This CDR3 has 16 residues. The CDR3 loop reads CSAQRGLAGFVNEQFF. CDR3 in DNA: TGCAGTGCCCAGAGGGGACTAGCGGGGTTCGTTAATGAGCAGTTCTTC.

The rearrangement joins TRBV6-1 to TRBJ1-5; weak D call: TRBD1 (5 bases). Trimming cost V 7 bases and J 1 base, with 17 bases left between them. Germline lookup yields CDR1 MNHNS and CDR2 SASEGT. CDR3 size: 16 residues. The CDR3 DNA reads as TGTGCCAGCAAAGGCCGGGGCCTATTGAGCAATCAGCCCCAGCATTTT. Amino acids: CASKGRGLLSNQPQHF.

The genes are TRBV20-1 and TRBJ1-5; no definite D call. Germline V gene lookup returns CDR1 DFQATT and CDR2 SNEGSKA (reference sequence). Trimming cost V 1 base and J 3 bases, with 13 bases left between them. There are 15 residues in the CDR3. CDR3 sequence: CSARGFGGPNQPQHF. The CDR3 nucleotides read TGCAGTGCTAGAGGGTTCGGCGGTCCCAATCAGCCCCAGCATTTT.

This clonotype has at least ten counts. The genes are TRBV28 and TRBJ2-1; D is ambiguous. V lost 3 bases and J lost 5, with 8 bases in between. The germline CDR1 and CDR2 sequences are MDHEN and SYDVKM. This CDR3 has 13 residues. The CDR3 spells CASSFGSNNEQFF. The DNA of the CDR3 is TGTGCCAGCAGTTTCGGCAGTAACAATGAGCAGTTCTTC.

The J gene is TRBJ1-4, the V gene TRBV4-1, with TRBD1 identical over 7 bases. Trimming removed 6 bases from V and 4 bases from J; junction bases left unmatched: 8. This CDR3 contains 15 residues. Looked up from germline, CDR1 is MGHRA and CDR2 is YSYEKL. The CDR3: CASSSRDSRNEKLFF. The CDR3 region has the DNA TGCGCCAGCAGTTCTCGGGACAGCCGTAATGAAAAACTGTTTTTT.

Points on this clonotype: Germline is not matched at one junction end, which may reflect a read error. V usage is TRBV5-1 and J usage is TRBJ1-1; D unresolved. The CDR3 consists of 14 residues. Germline V gene sequence: CDR1 SGHRS, CDR2 YFSETQ. The CDR3 nucleotides read TGCGCCAACAGCTTCTCGACAACGAACACTGAAGCTTTCTTT. Translation gives CANSFSTTNTEAFF.

This clonotype was counted only a few times. This rearrangement joins TRBV4-3 to TRBJ1-5; D perhaps matches TRBD1 (6 bases). CDR1 and CDR2 from the germline V gene are LGHNA and YSLEER. The CDR3 loop spans 15 amino acids. The ends were cut back, 0 bases at V and 7 bases at J, with 13 bases in the middle. As DNA, the CDR3 is TGCGCCAGCAGCCAAGATCTTGTCAGGGGCCAGCCCCAGCATTTT. Translated, it gives CASSQDLVRGQPQHF.

V usage is TRBV6-2 or TRBV6-3 and J usage is TRBJ1-1; possible D gene TRBD1, 5 bases. This CDR3 has 13 amino acids. Trimming took 2 bases from V and 5 from J, leaving 9 bases between them. The germline V gene encodes CDR1 MNHEY and CDR2 SVGEGT. The CDR3 sequence: CASSYRGQTEAFF. The CDR3 nucleotides read TGTGCCAGCAGTTACCGTGGACAAACTGAAGCTTTCTTT.

This clonotype was seen ten or more times. This chain links TRBV11-1 with TRBJ1-2; D perhaps matches TRBD1 (6 bases). The length of the CDR3 is 18 residues. Per germline, CDR1 SGHAT and CDR2 FQDESV (reference sequence). Trimming took off 2 bases at V and 1 base at J, with 20 bases between the two ends. The DNA for the CDR3 is TGTGCCAGCAGCTTATACGTCGGAGGGGGACACCTTAACTATGGCTACACCTTC. Translation gives CASSLYVGGGHLNYGYTF.

CDR3 sequence: CASSLENRDIFDTEAFF. The CDR3 DNA reads TGTGCCAGCAGCCTGGAAAACAGGGATATTTTCGACACTGAAGCTTTCTTT. The chain uses TRBV5-5 and TRBJ1-1; a weak D match, TRBD1 (6 bases). This CDR3 has 17 residues. Deletions cut 4 bases from V and 3 bases from J, with 22 bases between. Germline values: CDR1 SGHKS, CDR2 YYEKEE (reference sequence). Looking up the rest from reference TRBV5-5 and TRBJ1-1 gives the full variable domain: DAGVTQSPTHLIKTRGQQVTLRCSPISGHKSVSWYQQVLGQGPQFIFQYYEKEERGRGNFPDRFSARQFPNYSSELNVNALLLGDSALYLCASSLENRDIFDTEAFFGQGTRLTVV.

This clonotype was detected many times. The chain combines TRBV29-1 with TRBJ1-1; TRBD1 matches 10 bases. CDR3 length equals 14 residues. CDR1 is SQVTM, CDR2 ANQGSEA, per germline. The V and J ends lost 6 bases and 0 bases, in that order; junction bases with no gene match: 4. The chain's CDR3 is CSVPGQGMNTEAFF. The CDR3 bases are TGCAGCGTCCCGGGACAGGGGATGAACACTGAAGCTTTCTTT.

There are a few counts of this clonotype. The V and J genes are TRBV20-1 and TRBJ2-1, with TRBD2 matching over 13 bases. The CDR3 extends over 17 amino acids. The ends lost 1 base at V and 4 bases at J; junction bases unmatched: 7. Germline lookup yields CDR1 DFQATT and CDR2 SNEGSKA (reference sequence). This chain's CDR3 is CSARGGGTSGEYNEQFF. Written as DNA, the CDR3 is TGCAGTGCTAGAGGGGGGGGGACTAGCGGGGAATACAATGAGCAGTTCTTC.

This clonotype appeared a few times. The chain couples TRBV20-1 to TRBJ1-1; D may be TRBD1 (5 bases). The length of the CDR3 is 13 residues. V lost 4 bases to trimming and J lost 4 bases, with 13 bases between them. The germline gives CDR1 DFQATT, CDR2 SNEGSKA (reference sequence). The CDR3 sequence is CSATSGRVTEAFF. In DNA, the CDR3 is TGCAGTGCTACCTCAGGCAGGGTCACTGAAGCTTTCTTT.

This clonotype was seen repeatedly, ten times or more. The chain carries TRBV20-1 and TRBJ1-1; no clear D. The V end was cut by 3 bases, the J end by 1 base, with 6 bases between. In germline, CDR1 is DFQATT, CDR2 SNEGSKA (reference sequence). The CDR3 has 12 residues. Here the CDR3 DNA reads TGCAGTGCTAGTACAGAGAACACTGAAGCTTTCTTT. Protein: CSASTENTEAFF.

This clonotype turned up a few times. V usage is TRBV12-3 or TRBV12-4 and J usage is TRBJ1-5, with a weak D call TRBD1 (5 bases). V lost 2 bases and J 0 bases, leaving 8 bases between the germline ends. The CDR3 has 15 residues. CDR3 amino acids: CASSLMGTSNQPQHF. CDR3 bases: TGTGCCAGCAGTTTAATGGGGACTAGCAATCAGCCCCAGCATTTT.

Comments on this clonotype: A much bigger clone sits one base away, suggesting this may be a read error. The chain links TRBV13 to TRBJ2-1, with TRBD1 matching over 7 bases. Germline V gene sequence: CDR1 PRHDT, CDR2 FYEKMQ (reference sequence). V trimming: 4 bases; J trimming: 3 bases; junction bases outside the gene matches: 3. The CDR3 covers 14 residues. CDR3 sequence reads: CASSYGQDYNEQFF. In DNA, the CDR3 is TGTGCCAGCAGCTATGGACAGGACTACAATGAGCAGTTCTTC.

The chain links TRBV20-1 to TRBJ2-5; tentatively, D is TRBD1 (5 bases). Germline V gene data show CDR1 as DFQATT and CDR2 as SNEGSKA (reference sequence). The V end lost 2 bases, the J end lost 4 bases, and 14 bases lay between the germline ends. The CDR3 runs 14 residues. CDR3 loop: CSARSRVGIETQYF. CDR3 DNA: TGCAGTGCTAGATCCAGGGTAGGGATAGAGACCCAGTACTTC.

This clonotype was recorded many times. J is TRBJ2-7 and V is TRBV12-3 or TRBV12-4; either TRBD1 or TRBD2 may supply D (5 bases each). The CDR3 length is 14 residues. Trimming cost V 5 bases and J 2 bases, with 13 bases left between them. CDR3 in amino acids: CASSPGTGTYEQYV. The CDR3 DNA reads as TGTGCCAGCAGTCCCGGGACCGGTACCTACGAGCAGTACGTC.

The chain couples TRBV7-9 to TRBJ2-1; 7 nucleotides agree with TRBD1. Germline CDR1 SEHNR, CDR2 FQNEAQ (reference sequence). J lost 7 bases, V lost 5 bases, and 17 bases had no gene match. This CDR3 has 17 residues. CDR3 loop: CASSPLGRDSVRNEQFF. The CDR3 DNA follows: TGTGCCAGCAGCCCCCTTGGACGGGACAGCGTTCGGAATGAGCAGTTCTTC.

As for this clonotype: At one of its ends the junction is not consistent with the germline gene, which may arise from a read error. J is TRBJ2-1 and V is TRBV12-3 or TRBV12-4; TRBD1 is a possible D gene (5 bases). The CDR3 extends over 12 amino acids. CDR3 in DNA: TGTTCCAGCAGTCTCCCCCCAGGGGAGCAGTTCTTC. It codes for CSSSLPPGEQFF.

The chain joins TRBV15 to TRBJ1-2; no definite D call. V shed 1 base and J shed 3 bases, with 12 bases lying between them. Germline loops: CDR1 LNHNV, CDR2 YYDKDF (reference sequence). The CDR3 runs 15 residues. The DNA of the CDR3 is TGTGCCACCAGCAGAGGTCAGGTCCAAGACTATGGCTACACCTTC. It encodes CATSRGQVQDYGYTF.

This chain connects TRBV28 to TRBJ2-1; TRBD2 matches at 12 bases. The CDR3 extends over 16 amino acids. Trimming cost V 4 bases and J 2 bases; bases outside gene matches: 3. Germline V gene lookup returns CDR1 MDHEN and CDR2 SYDVKM. Written as DNA, the CDR3 is TGTGCCAGCAGTTCCAGACTAGCGGGGGCCTACAATGAGCAGTTCTTC. Translation gives CASSSRLAGAYNEQFF.

There are a few counts of this clonotype. Written as DNA, the CDR3 is TGTGCCAGCAGCTTGGTCAGTAGTCAGCCCCAGCATTTT. This encodes CASSLVSSQPQHF. V and J are TRBV7-2 and TRBJ1-5; no clear D gene. V was cut by 3 bases and J by 6 bases, with 9 bases left in between. Germline V CDR1 and CDR2: SGHTA, FQGNSA. The CDR3 loop spans 13 amino acids.

In this sample, this clonotype turned up many times. Here the CDR3 reads CASGSRGYNEQFF. The CDR3 region has the DNA TGTGCCAGCGGAAGCAGGGGTTACAATGAGCAGTTCTTC. V usage is TRBV6-1 and J usage is TRBJ2-1; D possibly corresponds to TRBD1 (6 bases). Trimming shortened V by 8 bases and J by 4 bases, and 12 bases separated the two germline ends. CDR1 is MNHNS and CDR2 is SASEGT in the germline V gene. The CDR3 extends over 13 amino acids.

Many counts were recorded for this clonotype. The chain combines TRBV20-1 with TRBJ2-2; TRBD2 agrees at 14 bases. Germline values: CDR1 DFQATT, CDR2 SNEGSKA (reference sequence). V gave up 5 bases and J gave up 7 bases; unmatched junction bases: 9. The CDR3 runs to 16 residues. The DNA for the CDR3 is TGCAGTGCTGGAGGGGGACTAGCGGGGGCTAGCGGGGAGCTGTTTTTT. This codes for CSAGGGLAGASGELFF.